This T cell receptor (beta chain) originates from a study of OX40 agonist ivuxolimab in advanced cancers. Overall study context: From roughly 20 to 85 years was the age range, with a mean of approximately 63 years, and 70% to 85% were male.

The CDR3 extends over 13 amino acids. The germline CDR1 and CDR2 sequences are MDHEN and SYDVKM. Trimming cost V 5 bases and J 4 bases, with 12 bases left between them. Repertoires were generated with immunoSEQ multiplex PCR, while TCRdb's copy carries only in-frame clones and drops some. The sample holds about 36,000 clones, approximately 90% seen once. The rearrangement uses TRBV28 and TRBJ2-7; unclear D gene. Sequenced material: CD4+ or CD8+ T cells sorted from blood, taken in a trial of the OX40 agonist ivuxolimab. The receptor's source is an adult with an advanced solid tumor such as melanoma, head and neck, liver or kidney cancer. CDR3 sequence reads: CASSPPTIYEQYF. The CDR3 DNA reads TGTGCCAGCAGTCCCCCAACGATTTACGAGCAGTACTTC.